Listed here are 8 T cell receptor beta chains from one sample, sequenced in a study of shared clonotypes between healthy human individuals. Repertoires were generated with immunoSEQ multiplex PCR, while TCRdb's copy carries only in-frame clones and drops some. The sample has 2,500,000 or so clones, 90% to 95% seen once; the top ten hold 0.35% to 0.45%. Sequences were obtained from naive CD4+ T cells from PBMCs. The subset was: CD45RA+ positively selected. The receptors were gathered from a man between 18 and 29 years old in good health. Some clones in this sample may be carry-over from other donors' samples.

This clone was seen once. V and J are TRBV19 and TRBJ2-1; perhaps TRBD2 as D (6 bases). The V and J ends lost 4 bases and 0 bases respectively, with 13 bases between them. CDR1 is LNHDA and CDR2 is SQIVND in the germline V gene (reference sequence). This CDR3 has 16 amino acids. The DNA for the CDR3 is TGTGCCAGTAGTAGGGGGGACTCAAGCTCCTACAATGAGCAGTTCTTC. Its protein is CASSRGDSSSYNEQFF.

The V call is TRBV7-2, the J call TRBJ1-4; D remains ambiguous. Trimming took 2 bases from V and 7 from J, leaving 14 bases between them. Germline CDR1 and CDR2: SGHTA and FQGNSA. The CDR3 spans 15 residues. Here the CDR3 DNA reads TGTGCCAGCAGCTTAAAGGTCTACGTAGGTGAAAAACTGTTTTTT. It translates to CASSLKVYVGEKLFF.

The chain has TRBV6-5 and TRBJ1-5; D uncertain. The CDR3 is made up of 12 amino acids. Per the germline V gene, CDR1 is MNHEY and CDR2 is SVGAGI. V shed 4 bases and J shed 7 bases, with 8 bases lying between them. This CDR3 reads CASSSVGQPQHF. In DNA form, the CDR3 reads TGTGCCAGCAGTTCCGTGGGGCAGCCCCAGCATTTT.

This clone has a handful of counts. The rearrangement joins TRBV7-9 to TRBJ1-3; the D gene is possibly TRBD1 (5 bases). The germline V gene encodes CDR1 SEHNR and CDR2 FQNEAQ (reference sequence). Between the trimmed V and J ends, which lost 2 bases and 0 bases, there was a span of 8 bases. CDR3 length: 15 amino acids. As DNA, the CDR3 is TGTGCCAGCAGCTTATTGACAGTCTCTGGAAACACCATATATTTT. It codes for CASSLLTVSGNTIYF.

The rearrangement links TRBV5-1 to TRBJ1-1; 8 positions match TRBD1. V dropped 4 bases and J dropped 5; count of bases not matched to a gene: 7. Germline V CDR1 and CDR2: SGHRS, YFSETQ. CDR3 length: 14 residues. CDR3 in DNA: TGCGCCAGCAGCACCCGACAGGGGACGACTGAAGCTTTCTTT. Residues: CASSTRQGTTEAFF.

Here the CDR3 reads CATSRDRELGTGELFF. In nucleotides, the CDR3 is TGTGCCACCAGCAGAGATCGTGAGCTGGGCACCGGGGAGCTGTTTTTT. The rearrangement links TRBV15 to TRBJ2-2; the D is unclear. The CDR3 has 16 amino acids. V lost 0 bases and J 4 bases, leaving 12 bases between the germline ends. Germline values: CDR1 LNHNV, CDR2 YYDKDF (reference sequence).

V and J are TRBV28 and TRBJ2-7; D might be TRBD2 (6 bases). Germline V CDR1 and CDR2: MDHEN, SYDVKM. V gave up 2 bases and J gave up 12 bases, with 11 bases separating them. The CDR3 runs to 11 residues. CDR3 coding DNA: TGTGCCAGCAGTTTAGGGCAGCGGGTGTACTTC. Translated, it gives CASSLGQRVYF.

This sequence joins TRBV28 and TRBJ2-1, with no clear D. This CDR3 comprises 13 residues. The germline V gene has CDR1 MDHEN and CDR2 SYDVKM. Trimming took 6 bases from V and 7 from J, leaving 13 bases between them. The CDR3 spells CASRSPGKNEQFF. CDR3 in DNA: TGTGCCAGCAGGAGTCCTGGTAAGAATGAGCAGTTCTTC.